The present TCR beta chain was sequenced within a study of cytotoxic CD8 clonotypes in ibrutinib-treated CLL. Study-wide results and caveats: Baseline levels were approached again at progression, after clonality had risen at ibrutinib response.

Germline CDR1 SGDLS, CDR2 YYNGEE. The trim removed 3 bases at V and 2 bases at J, leaving 6 bases unmatched. The CDR3 runs 15 residues. Clones were sequenced by immunoSEQ multiplex PCR, and TCRdb holds only the in-frame ones, with some missing. The sample contains approximately 17,000 clones, about 65% of which appear only once. This clone has only a few counts. Its antigen remains unidentified. This sequence joins TRBV9 and TRBJ2-3; 7 bases fit TRBD2. The receptor was derived from a human donor with chronic lymphocytic leukemia. Sample: PBMCs, taken before ibrutinib treatment. The CDR3 DNA reads TGTGCCAGCAGCGGAGCTGGGGGGGACACAGATACGCAGTATTTT. As protein: CASSGAGGDTDTQYF.